The 3 T cell receptor beta chains given below trace back to one sample, sequenced in a study of cytomegalovirus exposure and HLA in healthy donors. 60 Vbeta and 13 Jbeta primers were used in PCR. Sequenced by immunoSEQ multiplex PCR; TCRdb stores in-frame clones only, minus some. This table holds some 120,000 clones, 78% found once. The sequencing sample was made of PBMCs. These receptors all come from a middle-aged woman in good health and CMV-seronegative.

The rearrangement joins TRBV28 to TRBJ2-5, with no clear D. CDR3 length: 10 residues. V was clipped by 10 bases and J by 5 bases, with 8 bases between them. Germline V gene lookup returns CDR1 MDHEN and CDR2 SYDVKM. The CDR3 nucleotides read TGTGCCACCGTCGGTGAGACCCAGTACTTC. Its translation is CATVGETQYF. The full variable domain, with the rest looked up from reference TRBV28 and TRBJ2-5, is DVKVTQSSRYLVKRTGEKVFLECVQDMDHENMFWYRQDPGLGLRLIYFSYDVKMKEKGDIPEGYSVSREKKERFSLILESASTNQTSMYLCATVGETQYFGPGTRLLVL.

This chain connects TRBV7-3 to TRBJ2-6; a possible D gene is TRBD1 (5 bases). From germline, CDR1 is SGHTA and CDR2 FQGTGA. Trimming took 5 bases from V and 1 from J, leaving 12 bases between them. CDR3 size: 16 residues. CDR3 protein: CASSLERGSGANVLTF. The CDR3 DNA follows: TGTGCCAGCAGCCTAGAAAGGGGTTCTGGGGCCAACGTCCTGACTTTC.

This clone was counted a few times. The gene calls are TRBV4-1 and TRBJ2-3, with D unresolved. The V gene lost 4 bases and the J gene lost 1 base, with 3 bases spanning the gap. The CDR3 contains 12 residues. Germline-derived CDR1 and CDR2 are MGHRA and YSYEKL. CDR3 region: CASSRGTDTQYF. CDR3 coding DNA: TGCGCCAGCAGCCGCGGCACAGATACGCAGTATTTT.